This T cell receptor (beta chain) was profiled in a study of blood T cells in healthy people across ages. Regarding the study as a whole: The study lacked donor CMV status, which possibly confounded expanded clonotype changes. The fall in TCR beta diversity per million T cells was roughly linear with age.

Sample donors were healthy Caucasian individuals that came from Russia, aged about 6 to 100. Through a sample-barcoded 5' primer and a J-beta primer mix, a second PCR was run for roughly 7 to 12 cycles. Every cDNA was tagged by a template-switch adaptor with 12 random nucleotides. TCRdb itself ran the 5' RACE reads through MiXCR, one entry per CDR3 protein. The sample lists some 700,000 distinct CDR3 sequences; about a fifth were seen once. As to this clonotype: Its target is not known.

CDR3 size: 15 residues. Trimming stripped 1 base from V and 0 bases from J, with 7 bases between. Germline V CDR1 and CDR2: MGHDK, SYGVNS. The rearrangement links TRBV25-1 to TRBJ1-5; D call uncertain. This clonotype originated in a man between 65 and 85 years old in good health. Source material: blood. The CDR3 is CASSESENSNQPQHF. In nucleotides, the CDR3 is TGTGCCAGCAGTGAATCAGAGAATAGCAATCAGCCCCAGCATTTT.